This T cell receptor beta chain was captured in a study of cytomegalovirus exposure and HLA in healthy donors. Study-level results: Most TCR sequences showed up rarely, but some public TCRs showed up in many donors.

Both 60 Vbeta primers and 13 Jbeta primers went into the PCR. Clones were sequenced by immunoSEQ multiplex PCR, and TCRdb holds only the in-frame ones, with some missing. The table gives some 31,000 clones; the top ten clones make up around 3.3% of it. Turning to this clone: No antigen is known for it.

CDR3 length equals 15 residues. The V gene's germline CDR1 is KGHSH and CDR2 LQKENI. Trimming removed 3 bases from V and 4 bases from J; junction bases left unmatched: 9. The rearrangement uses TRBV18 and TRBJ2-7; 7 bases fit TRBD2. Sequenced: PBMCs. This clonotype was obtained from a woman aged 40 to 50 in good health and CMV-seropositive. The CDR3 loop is CASSPGAGRGYEQYF. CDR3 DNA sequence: TGTGCCAGCTCACCGGGAGCGGGGCGGGGGTACGAGCAGTACTTC.